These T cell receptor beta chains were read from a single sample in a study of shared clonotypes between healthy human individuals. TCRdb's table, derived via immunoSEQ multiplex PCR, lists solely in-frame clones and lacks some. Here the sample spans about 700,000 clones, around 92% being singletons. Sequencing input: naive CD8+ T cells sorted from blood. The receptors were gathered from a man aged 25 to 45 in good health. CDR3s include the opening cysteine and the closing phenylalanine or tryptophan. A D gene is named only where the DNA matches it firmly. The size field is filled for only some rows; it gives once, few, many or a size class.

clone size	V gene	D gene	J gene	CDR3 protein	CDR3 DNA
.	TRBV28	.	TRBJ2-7	CASRETGSSYEQYF	TGTGCCAGCAGGGAAACCGGAAGCTCCTACGAGCAGTACTTC
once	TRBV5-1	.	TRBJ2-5	CASSLNQETQYF	TGCGCCAGCAGCTTGAACCAAGAGACCCAGTACTTC
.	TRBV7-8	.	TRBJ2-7	CASSLRGKGLNYEQYF	TGTGCCAGCAGCTTAAGGGGGAAAGGGCTAAACTACGAGCAGTACTTC
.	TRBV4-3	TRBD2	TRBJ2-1	CASSPSAGAAYNEQFF	TGCGCCAGCAGCCCATCAGCGGGAGCGGCCTACAATGAGCAGTTCTTC
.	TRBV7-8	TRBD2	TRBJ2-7	CASSRRRDYSYEQYF	TGTGCCAGCAGTCGGCGTCGGGACTACTCCTACGAGCAGTACTTC
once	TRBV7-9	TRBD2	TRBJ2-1	CASSPEREGYEQFF	TGTGCCAGCAGCCCCGAGCGGGAGGGGTATGAGCAGTTCTTC
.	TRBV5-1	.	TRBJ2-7	CASSLAGGREQYF	TGCGCCAGCAGCTTGGCGGGGGGCAGGGAGCAGTACTTC
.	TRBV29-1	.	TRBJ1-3	CSVLWSSGNTIYF	TGCAGCGTTCTGTGGAGCTCTGGAAACACCATATATTTT
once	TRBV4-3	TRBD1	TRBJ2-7	CASSEGTGISYEQYF	TGCGCCAGCAGCGAAGGGACAGGCATCTCCTACGAGCAGTACTTC
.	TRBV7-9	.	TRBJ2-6	CASSSGTHTNSGANVLTF	TGTGCCAGCAGCTCCGGGACACACACTAACTCTGGGGCCAACGTCCTGACTTTC
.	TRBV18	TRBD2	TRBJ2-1	CASSPTILAGVPPAYNEQFF	TGTGCCAGCTCACCAACGATTCTAGCGGGAGTGCCTCCGGCCTACAATGAGCAGTTCTTC
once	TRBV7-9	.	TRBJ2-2	CASSFWTVNTGELFF	TGTGCCAGCAGCTTTTGGACAGTGAACACCGGGGAGCTGTTTTTT
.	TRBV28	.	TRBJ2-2	CASTVPYGLNTGELFF	TGTGCCAGCACCGTCCCCTACGGGCTGAACACCGGGGAGCTGTTTTTT
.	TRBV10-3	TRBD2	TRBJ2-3	CAISGGLAREILTQYF	TGTGCCATCAGTGGGGGACTAGCGCGAGAAATACTCACGCAGTATTTT
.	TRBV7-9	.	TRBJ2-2	CASSTRQVNTGELFF	TGTGCCAGCAGCACTAGACAAGTGAACACCGGGGAGCTGTTTTTT
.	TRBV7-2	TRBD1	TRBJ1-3	CASSYWTGGMMNSGNTIYF	TGTGCCAGCAGCTATTGGACAGGGGGCATGATGAACTCTGGAAACACCATATATTTT
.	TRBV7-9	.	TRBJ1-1	CASSLVQGNTEAFF	TGTGCCAGCAGCTTAGTCCAGGGGAACACTGAAGCTTTCTTT
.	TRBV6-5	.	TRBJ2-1	CASSYSGSYNEQFF	TGTGCCAGCAGTTACTCCGGCTCCTACAATGAGCAGTTCTTC
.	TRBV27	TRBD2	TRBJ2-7	CASSLGTTLGQYF	TGTGCCAGCAGCCTCGGGACTACCCTCGGGCAGTACTTC
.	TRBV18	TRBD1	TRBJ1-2	CASSRGTVYGYTF	TGTGCCAGCTCCCGCGGGACAGTCTATGGCTACACCTTC
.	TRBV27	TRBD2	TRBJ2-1	CASNAPGLAVNNEQFF	TGTGCCAGCAACGCACCGGGACTAGCGGTAAACAATGAGCAGTTCTTC
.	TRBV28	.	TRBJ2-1	CASSPMVGEQFF	TGTGCCAGCAGCCCAATGGTGGGAGAGCAGTTCTTC
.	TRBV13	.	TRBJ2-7	CASSRRTGTYEQYF	TGTGCCAGCAGCCGGAGGACTGGAACCTACGAGCAGTACTTC
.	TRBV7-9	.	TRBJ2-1	CASSLEAGGSLGDEQFF	TGTGCCAGCAGCTTAGAGGCCGGAGGTTCCCTCGGAGATGAGCAGTTCTTC
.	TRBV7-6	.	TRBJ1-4	CASSLAGPGEDEKLFF	TGTGCCAGCAGCTTAGCCGGACCCGGCGAAGATGAAAAACTGTTTTTT
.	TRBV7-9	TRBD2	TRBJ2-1	CASSLLGSGSEYNEQFF	TGTGCCAGCAGCTTATTAGGTAGCGGGAGTGAGTACAATGAGCAGTTCTTC
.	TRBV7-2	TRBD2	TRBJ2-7	CASSSKIILAGSSYEQYF	TGTGCCAGCAGCTCCAAAATCATACTAGCGGGTTCCTCCTACGAGCAGTACTTC
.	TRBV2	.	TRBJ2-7	CASRQGRTSYEQYF	TGTGCCAGCAGGCAGGGACGGACCTCCTACGAGCAGTACTTC
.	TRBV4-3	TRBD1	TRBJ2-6	CASSQGRGLFSGANVLTF	TGCGCCAGCAGCCAGGGCAGGGGGCTTTTCTCTGGGGCCAACGTCCTGACTTTC
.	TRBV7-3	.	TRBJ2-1	CASSERTEPSSYNEQFF	TGTGCCAGCAGCGAACGGACAGAACCCAGCTCCTACAATGAGCAGTTCTTC
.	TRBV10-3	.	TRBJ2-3	CAISAGFTDTQYF	TGTGCCATCAGTGCCGGATTCACAGATACGCAGTATTTT
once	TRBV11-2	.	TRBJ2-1	CASSLSAEEQFF	TGTGCCAGCAGCCTCTCGGCGGAAGAGCAGTTCTTC
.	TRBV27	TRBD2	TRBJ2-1	CASSSLAVNEQFF	TGTGCCAGCAGCTCTCTAGCGGTCAATGAGCAGTTCTTC
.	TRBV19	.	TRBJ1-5	CASWGGGNQPQHF	TGTGCCAGTTGGGGGGGAGGCAATCAGCCCCAGCATTTT
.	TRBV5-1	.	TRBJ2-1	CASSLATRGSEQFF	TGCGCCAGCAGCTTGGCCACGAGGGGGTCTGAGCAGTTCTTC
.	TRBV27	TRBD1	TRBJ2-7	CASSYTGASGYEQYF	TGTGCCAGCAGTTATACAGGGGCCTCGGGCTACGAGCAGTACTTC
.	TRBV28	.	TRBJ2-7	CASSRQSEQYF	TGTGCCAGCAGTCGCCAGAGCGAGCAGTACTTC
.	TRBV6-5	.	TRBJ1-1	CASSFALNTEAFF	TGTGCCAGCAGTTTCGCTCTGAACACTGAAGCTTTCTTT
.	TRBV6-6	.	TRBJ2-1	CASRPGDWDEQFF	TGTGCCAGCCGACCCGGGGACTGGGATGAGCAGTTCTTC
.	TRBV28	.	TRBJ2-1	CASTPGEDRYNEQFF	TGTGCCAGCACTCCGGGGGAGGACAGGTACAATGAGCAGTTCTTC
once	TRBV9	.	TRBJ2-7	CASSVSYSSYEQYF	TGTGCCAGCAGCGTTTCCTACAGCTCCTACGAGCAGTACTTC
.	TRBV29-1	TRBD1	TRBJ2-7	CSVEQGGEYF	TGCAGCGTTGAACAAGGGGGCGAGTACTTC
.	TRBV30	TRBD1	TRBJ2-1	CAWRDRGNEQFF	TGTGCCTGGAGAGACAGGGGAAATGAGCAGTTCTTC
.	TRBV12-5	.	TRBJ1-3	CASGSGTSSGNTIYF	TGTGCTAGTGGTTCAGGGACGAGCTCTGGAAACACCATATATTTT
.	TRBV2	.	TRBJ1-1	CASSARRGGTEAFF	TGTGCCAGCAGCGCCCGGAGGGGTGGCACTGAAGCTTTCTTT
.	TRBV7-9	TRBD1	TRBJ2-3	CASSSGTGEDTQYF	TGTGCCAGCAGCTCCGGTACAGGGGAAGATACGCAGTATTTT
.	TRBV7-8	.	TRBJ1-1	CASRGRLGEAFF	TGTGCCAGCAGGGGAAGGTTGGGTGAAGCTTTCTTT
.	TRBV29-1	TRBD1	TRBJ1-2	CSVEGPGQREYGYTF	TGCAGCGTTGAGGGGCCGGGACAGCGCGAATATGGCTACACCTTC
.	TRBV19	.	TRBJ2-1	CASRRRTGPDEQFF	TGTGCCAGTAGGCGACGTACAGGGCCTGATGAGCAGTTCTTC
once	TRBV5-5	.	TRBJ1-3	CASSFLYWSSGNTIYF	TGTGCCAGCAGCTTTTTGTACTGGAGCTCTGGAAACACCATATATTTT
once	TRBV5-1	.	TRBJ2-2	CASSWWEINTGELFF	TGCGCCAGCAGCTGGTGGGAGATAAACACCGGGGAGCTGTTTTTT
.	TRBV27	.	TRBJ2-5	CASNRGGAGQETQYF	TGTGCCAGCAATAGGGGGGGAGCGGGCCAAGAGACCCAGTACTTC
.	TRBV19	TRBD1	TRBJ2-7	CASRRQGGRSNEQYF	TGTGCCAGCAGAAGACAGGGGGGCCGAAGCAACGAGCAGTACTTC
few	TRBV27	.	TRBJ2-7	CASSSAYEQYF	TGTGCCAGCAGTTCGGCCTACGAGCAGTACTTC
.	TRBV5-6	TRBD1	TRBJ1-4	CASSLGQGQFGEKLFF	TGTGCCAGCAGCTTGGGACAGGGACAGTTTGGTGAAAAACTGTTTTTT
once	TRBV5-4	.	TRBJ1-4	CASSGGVEEKLFF	TGTGCCAGCAGCGGCGGGGTTGAGGAAAAACTGTTTTTT
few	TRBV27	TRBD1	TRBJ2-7	CASSRTGEYEQYF	TGTGCCAGCAGTAGGACAGGGGAATACGAGCAGTACTTC
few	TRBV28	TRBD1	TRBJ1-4	CASRPRGEKLFF	TGTGCCAGCAGGCCCAGGGGGGAAAAACTGTTTTTT